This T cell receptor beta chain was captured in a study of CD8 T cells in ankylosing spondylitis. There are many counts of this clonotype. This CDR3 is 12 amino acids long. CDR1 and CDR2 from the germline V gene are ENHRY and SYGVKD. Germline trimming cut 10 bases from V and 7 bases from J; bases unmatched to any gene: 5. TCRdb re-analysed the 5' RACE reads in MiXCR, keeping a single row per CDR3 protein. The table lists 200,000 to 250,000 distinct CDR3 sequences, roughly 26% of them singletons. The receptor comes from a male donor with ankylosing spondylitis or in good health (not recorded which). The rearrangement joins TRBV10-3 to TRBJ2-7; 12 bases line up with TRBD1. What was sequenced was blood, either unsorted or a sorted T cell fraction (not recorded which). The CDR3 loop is CATGQGAREQYF. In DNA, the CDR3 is TGTGCCACGGGACAGGGGGCGCGGGAGCAGTACTTC.